Shown below are 8 T cell receptor beta chains from a single sample sequenced in a study of T cells of healthy individuals. Each CDR3 protein is one row after TCRdb ran MiXCR on the 5' RACE reads. The sample lists just over 40,000 distinct CDR3 sequences; 3.5% to 5.5% were seen once. These receptors were taken from a human donor in good health.

V usage is TRBV18 and J usage is TRBJ1-1; the D gene is possibly TRBD1 (6 bases). The V and J ends lost 2 bases and 5 bases respectively, with 12 bases between them. From germline, CDR1 is KGHSH and CDR2 LQKENI. The CDR3 is made up of 14 amino acids. The CDR3 spells CASSPREQGTEAFF. CDR3 sequence (DNA): TGTGCCAGCTCACCAAGGGAGCAGGGGACTGAAGCTTTCTTT.

This clonotype was recorded a few times. This chain connects TRBV20-1 to TRBJ2-7; 7 bases line up with TRBD2. The CDR3 consists of 14 residues. V was pared by 0 bases and J by 7 bases, with 9 bases of the junction left unmatched. CDR1 and CDR2 (germline): DFQATT, SNEGSKA (reference sequence). The CDR3, as DNA: TGCAGTGCTAGAGATGGGGGGGAGTCTGGAGAGCAGTACTTC. Translating it yields CSARDGGESGEQYF.

In its sample, this clonotype was seen a few times. This sequence joins TRBV29-1 and TRBJ1-2; the D gene is possibly TRBD1 (5 bases). The germline gives CDR1 SQVTM, CDR2 ANQGSEA. Trimming removed 8 bases at V and 0 bases at J, with 13 bases between. The CDR3 consists of 13 residues. The CDR3 region has the DNA TGCAGCTCGTCCGGGGGATCTAACTATGGCTACACCTTC. Protein product: CSSSGGSNYGYTF.

Ten or more counts support this clonotype. The chain joins TRBV2 to TRBJ1-5, with D unclear. Trimming took off 1 base at V and 3 bases at J, with 7 bases between the two ends. Germline V lookup: CDR1 SNHLY, CDR2 FYNNEI. This CDR3 contains 14 residues. The CDR3 here is CASSEGMLNQPQHF. The CDR3 DNA reads TGTGCCAGCAGTGAAGGCATGCTCAATCAGCCCCAGCATTTT.

This chain connects TRBV7-9 to TRBJ1-1, with D perhaps TRBD1 (6 bases). The germline CDR1 and CDR2 sequences are SEHNR and FQNEAQ (reference sequence). The CDR3 has 13 residues. Trimming took off 5 bases at V and 7 bases at J, with 14 bases between the two ends. CDR3 amino acids: CASSGRGGNEAFF. The CDR3 DNA follows: TGTGCCAGCAGCGGGCGAGGGGGGAATGAAGCTTTCTTT.

This clonotype has ten or more counts. The chain recombines TRBV10-3 with TRBJ2-1; D might be TRBD2 (6 bases). Germline assignment: CDR1 ENHRY and CDR2 SYGVKD. V was pared by 6 bases and J by 2 bases, with 11 bases between. The CDR3 extends over 14 amino acids. Here the CDR3 DNA reads TGTGCCATCAGGCTAGCGAGTGCCTACAATGAGCAGTTCTTC. Translated: CAIRLASAYNEQFF.

This clonotype was observed at least ten times. V is TRBV18 and J is TRBJ2-1, with D possibly matching TRBD1 (6 bases). Germline CDR1 and CDR2: KGHSH and LQKENI. With 0 bases removed from V and 7 bases from J, the gap between germline ends came to 19 bases. The CDR3 runs to 17 residues. Here the CDR3 DNA reads TGTGCCAGCTCACCACCGCTGGGGGCGGAGTTTGCAAATGAGCAGTTCTTC. This codes for CASSPPLGAEFANEQFF.

This clonotype was observed many times. The CDR3 nucleotides are TGTGCCAGCAGCGGTGCGGGAGCTAATCAGCCCCAGCATTTT. Its protein is CASSGAGANQPQHF. The V gene is TRBV9, the J gene TRBJ1-5, with D unresolved. Germline V CDR1 and CDR2: SGDLS, YYNGEE. The CDR3 spans 14 residues. Between the trimmed V and J ends, which lost 3 bases and 4 bases, there was a span of 11 bases.